A selection of T cell receptor beta chains follows, all from one sample in a study of T cells in Graves' hyperthyroidism and ophthalmopathy. Using its own MiXCR run on the multiplex PCR reads, TCRdb lists one record per CDR3 protein. The data hold some 400,000 distinct CDR3 sequences, with over 15% observed a single time. The sequenced sample was blood. The receptors come from a woman younger than 35 with Graves' hyperthyroidism. CDR3s include the opening cysteine and the closing phenylalanine or tryptophan. Each record gives: clone size, V gene, D gene, J gene, CDR3 protein, CDR3 DNA. D genes are given only for firm matches. A row's size may be missing; if present it is once, few, many or a size class.

-	TRBV4-2	-	TRBJ1-6	CASSHPRGTVNSPLHF	TGTGCCAGCAGCCATCCGCGCGGGACGGTAAATTCACCCCTCCACTTT
many	TRBV20-1	-	TRBJ2-5	CSGGTPEGTQYF	TGCAGTGGCGGGACCCCCGAGGGGACCCAGTACTTC
few	TRBV14	-	TRBJ1-1	CASSRDIISSEAFF	TGTGCCAGCAGCCGGGACATTATCTCTTCTGAAGCTTTCTTT
-	TRBV29-1	TRBD1	TRBJ2-7	CSAGTGAGREQYF	TGCAGCGCCGGGACAGGGGCTGGAAGGGAGCAGTACTTC
many	TRBV6-5	-	TRBJ2-7	CASNRVGHEQYF	TGTGCCAGCAACAGGGTTGGCCACGAGCAGTACTTC
many	TRBV11-2	-	TRBJ1-2	CASALGMSYTF	TGTGCCAGCGCGCTTGGGATGAGCTACACCTTC
many	TRBV15	-	TRBJ1-1	CATSRDLRAEAFF	TGTGCCACCAGCAGAGATCTACGAGCTGAAGCTTTCTTT
many	TRBV7-9	-	TRBJ2-7	CASSRLAYEQYF	TGTGCCAGCAGCCGCCTCGCCTACGAGCAGTACTTC
many	TRBV4-1	-	TRBJ1-2	CASSQDGYYGYTF	TGCGCCAGCAGCCAAGATGGATACTATGGCTACACCTTC
-	TRBV4-2	TRBD1	TRBJ1-2	CASSDRGPDRSNYGYTF	TGTGCCAGCAGCGACAGGGGGCCCGACCGCAGTAATTATGGCTACACCTTC
-	TRBV12-3/TRBV12-4	-	TRBJ1-2	CASGGRVYGYTF	TGTGCCAGCGGGGGCAGGGTCTATGGCTACACCTTC
many	TRBV6-2/TRBV6-3	TRBD2	TRBJ2-5	CASSYSFGTRGIQETQYF	TGTGCCAGCAGTTACAGCTTCGGGACTAGGGGAATCCAAGAGACCCAGTACTTC
many	TRBV5-1	-	TRBJ1-1	CASSWRHQNTEAFF	TGCGCCAGCAGCTGGCGACACCAGAACACTGAAGCTTTCTTT
many	TRBV11-1	TRBD1	TRBJ2-7	CASSLWDRASYEQYF	TGTGCCAGCAGCTTATGGGACAGAGCCTCCTACGAGCAGTACTTC
-	TRBV27	-	TRBJ1-1	CASSSVPPRDTEAFF	TGTGCCAGCAGTTCCGTACCCCCGAGGGACACTGAAGCTTTCTTT
many	TRBV5-1	TRBD1	TRBJ1-1	CASSKTTGRDTEAFF	TGCGCCAGCAGCAAGACGACAGGGAGGGACACTGAAGCTTTCTTT
-	TRBV18	-	TRBJ2-7	CASSPTDDSHEQYF	TGTGCCAGCTCACCGACGGATGATTCCCACGAGCAGTACTTC
few	TRBV7-3	-	TRBJ2-2	CASSQLGVKGGELFF	TGTGCCAGCAGCCAGCTTGGGGTGAAGGGCGGGGAGCTGTTTTTT